This T cell receptor beta chain is from a study of identifying expanded T cells in peripheral blood. Study-level points and caveats: Technical replicates showed roughly 1.2 changed clones; about two weeks roughly 18; four weeks 19. Clone count variance between roughly two-week samples rose with total template count.

No infections or other immune events were documented during collection. Of note for this clone: Its target is not known.

Profiled with immunoSEQ multiplex PCR; TCRdb holds only in-frame clones, not every one. Among more than 85,000 clones listed, approximately 88% were seen once. Sequencing was carried out using blood. This TCR was recovered from a person aged 18 to 70 in good health.

The chain's CDR3 is CASSRDATDTQYF. DNA for the CDR3: TGCGCCAGCAGCCGGGACGCGACAGATACGCAGTATTTT. This rearrangement joins TRBV5-1 to TRBJ2-3, with D possibly called TRBD1 or TRBD2 (5 bases each). The CDR3 length is 13 residues. Trimming shortened V by 4 bases and J by 3 bases, and 9 bases separated the two germline ends. In germline, CDR1 is SGHRS, CDR2 YFSETQ.